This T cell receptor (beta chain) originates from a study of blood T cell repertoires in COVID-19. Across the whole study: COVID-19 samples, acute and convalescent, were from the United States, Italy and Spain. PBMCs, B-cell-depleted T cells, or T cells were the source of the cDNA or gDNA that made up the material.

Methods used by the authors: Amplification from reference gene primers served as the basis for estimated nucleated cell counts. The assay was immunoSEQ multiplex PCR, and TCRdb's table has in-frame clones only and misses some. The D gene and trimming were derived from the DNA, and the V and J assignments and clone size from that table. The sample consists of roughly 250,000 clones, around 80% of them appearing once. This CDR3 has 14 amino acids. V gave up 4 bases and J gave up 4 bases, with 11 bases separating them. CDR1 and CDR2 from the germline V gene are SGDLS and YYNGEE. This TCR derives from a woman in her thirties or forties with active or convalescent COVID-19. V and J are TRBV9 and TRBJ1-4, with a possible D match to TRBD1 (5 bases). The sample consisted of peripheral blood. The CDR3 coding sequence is TGTGCCAGCAGCCCCGACAGAATTAATGAAAAACTGTTTTTT. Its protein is CASSPDRINEKLFF.